The rows below give T cell receptor beta chains drawn from one sample of a study of T cells after yellow fever vaccination. TCRdb independently ran MiXCR on the 5' RACE reads; one entry per CDR3 protein. There are about 360,000 distinct CDR3 sequences in the sample; over 5% occur only once, and about 15% lies in the top ten. This specimen consisted of PBMCs, obtained 5 days after the yellow fever booster vaccination. These receptors originate from a man aged 25-45 years who received the YFV17D yellow fever vaccine. Both conserved end residues are part of each CDR3. The order of the fields is J gene, V gene, D gene, clone size, CDR3 protein, CDR3 DNA. The D gene is left open where the match is weak. Not all rows give a size; the values are once, few, many and, for expanded clones, a class.

j_gene: TRBJ2-3; v_gene: TRBV12-5; d_gene: -; abundance: few; CDR3aa: CASGLPSGRAGSTDTQYF; CDR3nt: TGTGCTAGTGGCCTTCCCTCCGGCAGGGCGGGAAGCACAGATACGCAGTATTTT
j_gene: TRBJ2-3; v_gene: TRBV5-1; d_gene: -; abundance: -; CDR3aa: CASSLEDTRTDTQYF; CDR3nt: TGCGCCAGCAGCTTGGAGGACACCCGCACAGATACGCAGTATTTT
j_gene: TRBJ2-2; v_gene: TRBV7-6; d_gene: -; abundance: many; CDR3aa: CASRRGTTGELFF; CDR3nt: TGTGCCAGCAGACGAGGGACTACCGGGGAGCTGTTTTTT
j_gene: TRBJ2-1; v_gene: TRBV20-1; d_gene: TRBD1; abundance: few; CDR3aa: CSARTWDRTRTYNEQFF; CDR3nt: TGCAGTGCTAGAACTTGGGACAGGACCCGGACCTACAATGAGCAGTTCTTC
j_gene: TRBJ1-2; v_gene: TRBV6-1; d_gene: TRBD1; abundance: many; CDR3aa: CASSSTRDRGGYTF; CDR3nt: TGTGCCAGCAGCTCGACTCGGGACAGGGGTGGCTACACCTTC
j_gene: TRBJ2-1; v_gene: TRBV23-1; d_gene: TRBD2; abundance: -; CDR3aa: CASSQSPLAGVRFF; CDR3nt: TGCGCCAGCAGTCAATCCCCACTAGCGGGAGTTCGGTTCTTC
j_gene: TRBJ2-1; v_gene: TRBV19; d_gene: -; abundance: many; CDR3aa: CASSRWVSSYNEQFF; CDR3nt: TGTGCCAGTAGTCGATGGGTAAGCTCCTACAATGAGCAGTTCTTC
j_gene: TRBJ2-7; v_gene: TRBV10-3; d_gene: TRBD1; abundance: many; CDR3aa: CAIRPGQVSEQYF; CDR3nt: TGTGCCATCAGACCGGGACAGGTATCCGAGCAGTACTTC
j_gene: TRBJ2-2; v_gene: TRBV20-1; d_gene: TRBD1; abundance: many; CDR3aa: CSARVQGASGELFF; CDR3nt: TGCAGTGCTAGAGTCCAGGGGGCGTCCGGGGAGCTGTTTTTT
j_gene: TRBJ1-5; v_gene: TRBV10-3; d_gene: TRBD1; abundance: many; CDR3aa: CAISEGQGQPQHF; CDR3nt: TGTGCCATCAGCGAGGGACAGGGCCAGCCCCAGCATTTT
j_gene: TRBJ1-1; v_gene: TRBV12-3/TRBV12-4; d_gene: -; abundance: many; CDR3aa: CASSLGFNTEAFF; CDR3nt: TGTGCCAGCAGTCTAGGGTTTAACACTGAAGCTTTCTTT
j_gene: TRBJ1-5; v_gene: TRBV20-1; d_gene: -; abundance: many; CDR3aa: CSASGGSNQPQHF; CDR3nt: TGCAGTGCTAGCGGTGGAAGCAATCAGCCCCAGCATTTT
j_gene: TRBJ2-1; v_gene: TRBV20-1; d_gene: TRBD2; abundance: -; CDR3aa: CSASASGRGEQFF; CDR3nt: TGCAGTGCTAGCGCTAGCGGGAGGGGGGAGCAGTTCTTC
j_gene: TRBJ2-1; v_gene: TRBV6-1; d_gene: -; abundance: few; CDR3aa: CASRANNEQFF; CDR3nt: TGTGCCAGCAGGGCAAACAATGAGCAGTTCTTC
j_gene: TRBJ2-3; v_gene: TRBV5-6; d_gene: -; abundance: -; CDR3aa: CASSLDPTTDTQYF; CDR3nt: TGTGCCAGCAGCTTGGACCCCACCACAGATACGCAGTATTTT
j_gene: TRBJ2-2; v_gene: TRBV10-3; d_gene: -; abundance: -; CDR3aa: CATPGAAGELFF; CDR3nt: TGTGCCACACCTGGAGCAGCCGGGGAGCTGTTTTTT
j_gene: TRBJ2-3; v_gene: TRBV29-1; d_gene: -; abundance: -; CDR3aa: CSVDLRLGVHSTDTQYF; CDR3nt: TGCAGCGTTGATTTAAGACTAGGGGTTCACAGCACAGATACGCAGTATTTT
j_gene: TRBJ1-1; v_gene: TRBV5-1; d_gene: -; abundance: many; CDR3aa: CASSLASVGGTEAFF; CDR3nt: TGCGCCAGCAGCTTGGCCTCTGTGGGAGGCACTGAAGCTTTCTTT
j_gene: TRBJ2-7; v_gene: TRBV29-1; d_gene: -; abundance: few; CDR3aa: CSVEDRDYEQYF; CDR3nt: TGCAGCGTTGAAGACAGAGACTACGAGCAGTACTTC
j_gene: TRBJ2-3; v_gene: TRBV10-3; d_gene: -; abundance: many; CDR3aa: CAISDYNRADGTDTQYF; CDR3nt: TGTGCCATCAGTGATTACAACAGGGCGGACGGCACAGATACGCAGTATTTT
j_gene: TRBJ1-5; v_gene: TRBV28; d_gene: -; abundance: -; CDR3aa: CASSFPGAQPQHF; CDR3nt: TGTGCCAGCAGTTTCCCAGGGGCACAGCCCCAGCATTTT
j_gene: TRBJ2-1; v_gene: TRBV6-2/TRBV6-3; d_gene: TRBD2; abundance: few; CDR3aa: CASSPLERELFMEQFF; CDR3nt: TGTGCCAGCAGTCCCCTCGAGCGGGAGTTGTTCATGGAGCAGTTCTTC
j_gene: TRBJ2-3; v_gene: TRBV7-2; d_gene: -; abundance: few; CDR3aa: CASSLSLAQYF; CDR3nt: TGTGCCAGCAGCTTAAGTCTAGCGCAGTATTTT
j_gene: TRBJ1-4; v_gene: TRBV4-3; d_gene: -; abundance: many; CDR3aa: CASSTQSALNEKLFF; CDR3nt: TGCGCCAGCAGCACGCAGTCGGCGCTTAATGAAAAACTGTTTTTT
j_gene: TRBJ2-7; v_gene: TRBV7-8; d_gene: TRBD2; abundance: few; CDR3aa: CASTPGTSGKYEQYF; CDR3nt: TGTGCCAGCACCCCCGGGACTAGCGGAAAATACGAGCAGTACTTC
j_gene: TRBJ2-5; v_gene: TRBV28; d_gene: -; abundance: many; CDR3aa: CASSRGGWETQYF; CDR3nt: TGTGCCAGCAGTAGAGGGGGGTGGGAGACCCAGTACTTC
j_gene: TRBJ2-1; v_gene: TRBV20-1; d_gene: -; abundance: -; CDR3aa: CSARGGTAYNEQFF; CDR3nt: TGCAGTGCCCGCGGGGGGACAGCCTACAATGAGCAGTTCTTC
j_gene: TRBJ2-3; v_gene: TRBV20-1; d_gene: TRBD2; abundance: -; CDR3aa: CSASTGTTSTDTQYF; CDR3nt: TGCAGTGCTAGCACCGGGACTACTAGCACAGATACGCAGTATTTT
j_gene: TRBJ2-1; v_gene: TRBV12-3/TRBV12-4; d_gene: TRBD1; abundance: -; CDR3aa: CASSRQTRDSSEQFF; CDR3nt: TGTGCCAGCAGCCGCCAAACCCGGGACAGTAGTGAGCAGTTCTTC
j_gene: TRBJ2-7; v_gene: TRBV12-3/TRBV12-4; d_gene: TRBD2; abundance: few; CDR3aa: CASTRTSGFYEQYF; CDR3nt: TGTGCCAGCACCAGGACTAGCGGATTTTACGAGCAGTACTTC
j_gene: TRBJ2-7; v_gene: TRBV5-1; d_gene: TRBD2; abundance: many; CDR3aa: CASSPGLAGYEQYF; CDR3nt: TGTGCCAGCAGCCCGGGACTAGCGGGGTACGAGCAGTACTTC
j_gene: TRBJ2-5; v_gene: TRBV5-1; d_gene: -; abundance: -; CDR3aa: CASSFGQNQETQYF; CDR3nt: TGCGCCAGCAGCTTCGGACAGAACCAAGAGACCCAGTACTTC
j_gene: TRBJ1-5; v_gene: TRBV6-2/TRBV6-3; d_gene: -; abundance: few; CDR3aa: CASSQSGIGSNQPQHF; CDR3nt: TGTGCCAGCAGTCAATCTGGGATAGGTAGCAATCAGCCCCAGCATTTT
j_gene: TRBJ1-1; v_gene: TRBV27; d_gene: -; abundance: -; CDR3aa: CASTLHGGSTEAFF; CDR3nt: TGTGCCAGCACCCTACATGGGGGTTCCACTGAAGCTTTCTTT
j_gene: TRBJ2-1; v_gene: TRBV5-1; d_gene: TRBD2; abundance: many; CDR3aa: CASSGSGRVYNEQFF; CDR3nt: TGCGCCAGCAGCGGTAGCGGGAGGGTTTACAATGAGCAGTTCTTC
j_gene: TRBJ2-6; v_gene: TRBV5-1; d_gene: -; abundance: many; CDR3aa: CASGRWPGANVLTF; CDR3nt: TGCGCCAGCGGTCGATGGCCTGGGGCCAACGTCCTGACTTTC
j_gene: TRBJ1-4; v_gene: TRBV29-1; d_gene: -; abundance: few; CDR3aa: CSVKQGFEKLFF; CDR3nt: TGCAGCGTTAAGCAGGGCTTTGAAAAACTGTTTTTT
j_gene: TRBJ1-5; v_gene: TRBV3-1; d_gene: -; abundance: many; CDR3aa: CASSSQGNSNQPQHF; CDR3nt: TGTGCCAGCAGCTCCCAGGGAAATAGCAATCAGCCCCAGCATTTT
j_gene: TRBJ2-1; v_gene: TRBV12-3/TRBV12-4; d_gene: -; abundance: -; CDR3aa: CASSRRGYEQFF; CDR3nt: TGTGCCAGCAGCCGAAGAGGTTATGAGCAGTTCTTC
j_gene: TRBJ2-7; v_gene: TRBV5-6; d_gene: TRBD1; abundance: many; CDR3aa: CASSFVQGGSYEQYF; CDR3nt: TGTGCCAGCAGCTTTGTACAGGGGGGTTCCTACGAGCAGTACTTC
j_gene: TRBJ2-3; v_gene: TRBV10-3; d_gene: TRBD1; abundance: many; CDR3aa: CAISESLGTGGDTQYF; CDR3nt: TGTGCCATCAGTGAGTCGTTGGGGACAGGGGGCGATACGCAGTATTTT
j_gene: TRBJ2-3; v_gene: TRBV12-3/TRBV12-4; d_gene: -; abundance: few; CDR3aa: CASSSSISTDTQYF; CDR3nt: TGTGCCAGCAGCTCTAGCATTAGCACAGATACGCAGTATTTT
j_gene: TRBJ2-2; v_gene: TRBV5-1; d_gene: -; abundance: few; CDR3aa: CASSSAHKNTGELFF; CDR3nt: TGCGCCAGCAGCTCCGCCCATAAGAACACCGGGGAGCTGTTTTTT